A single sample is the source of the 9 T cell receptor beta chains below, sequenced in a study of blood T cell repertoires in COVID-19 (dated by TCRdb to the early 2020s). The library was produced with the immunoSEQ multiplex PCR assay. The table comes from immuneACCESS by way of TCRdb, which keeps in-frame sequences with V and J called. Part of the clones is missing from these tables; in studies checked, under half for an unresolved V gene and the rest for unknown reasons. The sample includes under 400,000 clones, with around 88% observed a single time. Of the sample, around 1.6% falls within the top ten clones. The sequencing input was peripheral blood. The source is a woman in her 30s with COVID-19, enrolled during active disease.

The V gene is TRBV27, the J gene TRBJ1-1; 10 positions match TRBD1. After removal of 8 bases from V and 8 bases from J, the junction contained 8 bases not matched to a gene. Germline lookup yields CDR1 MNHEY and CDR2 SMNVEV (reference sequence). The CDR3 length is 13 residues. This CDR3 reads CASEGGTGEEAFF. As DNA, the CDR3 is TGTGCCAGCGAAGGGGGGACAGGGGAGGAAGCTTTCTTT.

This clone was recorded once. DNA of the CDR3: TGCAGCGTTGCTGAGGGTGGGCAGCCCCAGCATTTT. Amino acid sequence: CSVAEGGQPQHF. The V and J genes are TRBV29-1 and TRBJ1-5; no clear D gene. Germline V gives CDR1 SQVTM, CDR2 ANQGSEA. V was trimmed by 4 bases and J by 7 bases, leaving 11 bases between them. The CDR3 has 12 residues.

The chain recombines TRBV2 with TRBJ2-2; D is uncertain. CDR3 length: 14 residues. Deletions cut 2 bases from V and 1 base from J, with 5 bases between. Germline values: CDR1 SNHLY, CDR2 FYNNEI. The CDR3 region has the DNA TGTGCCAGCAGTGAAATGAGGAACACCGGGGAGCTGTTTTTT. This translates into CASSEMRNTGELFF.

This chain connects TRBV3-1 (or the pseudogene TRBV3-2) to TRBJ2-2; 8 bases agree with TRBD1. The length of the CDR3 is 17 residues. V lost 4 bases, J lost 4 bases, and 11 bases stayed unmatched. Germline V gene data show CDR1 as LGHDT and CDR2 as YNNKEL (reference sequence). CDR3 region: CASSRRGTGLSTGELFF. The CDR3 bases are TGTGCCAGCAGCCGACGAGGGACAGGTCTTTCCACCGGGGAGCTGTTTTTT.

The rearrangement links TRBV19 to TRBJ2-5; 9 bases are shared with TRBD2. CDR3 length equals 13 residues. Germline CDR1 LNHDA, CDR2 SQIVND (reference sequence). With 6 bases clipped from V and 3 bases from J, the junction kept 2 bases outside the gene matches. The CDR3 region is CASSAGGEETQYF. The CDR3 DNA reads as TGTGCCAGTAGCGCGGGGGGGGAAGAGACCCAGTACTTC.

The genes are TRBV11-3 and TRBJ1-2, with 8 nucleotides matching TRBD1. Trimming cost V 5 bases and J 6 bases; bases outside gene matches: 5. Germline assignment: CDR1 SGHNT and CDR2 YENEEA. This CDR3 comprises 13 residues. CDR3 amino acids: CASSPTGEDGYTF. In nucleotides, the CDR3 is TGTGCCAGCAGCCCGACAGGGGAGGATGGCTACACCTTC.

The chain joins TRBV7-8 to TRBJ2-4; possible D gene TRBD1, 6 bases. The CDR3 length is 15 residues. V was cut by 4 bases and J by 1 base, with 11 bases left in between. Germline CDR1 reads SGHVS; CDR2 reads FQNEAQ. The CDR3, as DNA: TGTGCCAGCAGCTCAACAGGGCTGGCCAAAAACATTCAGTACTTC. This encodes CASSSTGLAKNIQYF. Variable domain in full (rest from reference TRBV7-8 and TRBJ2-4): GAGVSQSPRYKVAKRGQDVALRCDPISGHVSLFWYQQALGQGPEFLTYFQNEAQLDKSGLPSDRFFAERPEGSVSTLKIQRTQQEDSAVYLCASSSTGLAKNIQYFGAGTRLSVL.

Comments on this clone: At one boundary the junction diverges from the germline segment, which might be a read error. The chain carries TRBV3-1 (or the pseudogene TRBV3-2) and TRBJ1-2; TRBD1 matches 8 bases. CDR1 and CDR2 from the germline V gene are LGHDT and YNNKEL (reference sequence). The CDR3 runs to 12 residues. The CDR3 DNA reads TGTGCCAGCAGGCAAGCCAGGGGGCACTTCACCTTC. This sequence encodes CASRQARGHFTF.

The V call is TRBV10-2, the J call TRBJ1-4; D is ambiguous. In germline, CDR1 is WSHSY, CDR2 SAAADI. With 2 bases removed from V and 0 bases from J, the gap between germline ends came to 13 bases. The CDR3 has 17 residues. In nucleotides, the CDR3 is TGCGCCAGCAGTGAGAGTCGGGTACGGGCAACTAATGAAAAACTGTTTTTT. This sequence encodes CASSESRVRATNEKLFF.